Shown below are 27 T cell receptor beta chains from a single sample sequenced in a study of cytomegalovirus exposure and HLA in healthy donors. Researchers ran the PCR with 60 Vbeta and 13 Jbeta primers. TCRdb's table, derived via immunoSEQ multiplex PCR, lists solely in-frame clones and lacks some. The data show under 250,000 clones, roughly 79% seen once. The sample taken for sequencing was PBMCs. Source of these receptors: a man aged 25 to 40 in good health and CMV-seronegative.

The chain has TRBV6-6 and TRBJ2-3; 7 positions match TRBD2. The J segment lost 7 bases and the V segment lost 0 bases, leaving 7 bases of the junction unmatched. The CDR3 is 15 amino acids. Looked up from germline, CDR1 is MNHNY and CDR2 is SVGAGI (reference sequence). CDR3 region: CASSYSAGGGNTQYF. The DNA of the CDR3 is TGTGCCAGCAGTTACTCGGCGGGCGGGGGAAATACGCAGTATTTT.

This clone was observed a few times. This rearrangement joins TRBV5-1 to TRBJ1-1, with 12 bases that match TRBD1. This CDR3 has 17 amino acids. Germline V CDR1 and CDR2: SGHRS, YFSETQ. V trimming: 3 bases; J trimming: 4 bases; junction bases outside the gene matches: 10. The CDR3 loop reads CASSSDRDRGLVTEAFF. The CDR3 DNA reads TGCGCCAGCAGCTCTGATCGGGACAGGGGGCTTGTCACTGAAGCTTTCTTT.

This clone has a single count. The chain combines TRBV30 with TRBJ2-7; 9 nucleotides line up with TRBD2. CDR1 and CDR2 from the germline V gene are GTSNPN and SVGIG (reference sequence). This CDR3 region has 13 residues. Trimming at V came to 4 bases and at J to 3 bases, leaving 4 bases not matched to a gene. This CDR3 is CAWNLAGNYEQYF. The CDR3 DNA is TGTGCCTGGAACCTAGCGGGGAACTACGAGCAGTACTTC. Combining the CDR3 with reference TRBV30 and TRBJ2-7 gives the whole variable domain SQTIHQWPATLVQPVGSPLSLECTVEGTSNPNLYWYRQAAGRGLQLLFYSVGIGQISSEVPQNLSASRPQDRQFILSSKKLLLSDSGFYLCAWNLAGNYEQYFGPGTRLTVT.

The rearrangement joins TRBV19 to TRBJ1-5; D is ambiguous. Trimming stripped 6 bases from V and 0 bases from J, with 18 bases between. CDR3 size: 17 residues. Germline V lookup: CDR1 LNHDA, CDR2 SQIVND (reference sequence). DNA for the CDR3: TGTGCCAGTAGGAGTATCCAATCAACAGCTAGCAATCAGCCCCAGCATTTT. It yields the protein CASRSIQSTASNQPQHF.

This clone showed up just a few times. The J gene is TRBJ2-7, the V gene TRBV10-1; 9 nucleotides agree with TRBD1. The CDR3 sequence is 15 residues long. V was clipped by 4 bases and J by 1 base; unmatched bases: 5. The V gene's germline CDR1 is WNHNN and CDR2 SYGVQD (reference sequence). The CDR3 region is CASSVTGTGSYEQYF. In DNA form, the CDR3 reads TGCGCCAGCAGTGTAACCGGGACAGGGTCCTACGAGCAGTACTTC.

The genes are TRBV18 and TRBJ1-3; D may be TRBD1 (5 bases). The CDR3 contains 16 residues. The V gene's germline CDR1 is KGHSH and CDR2 LQKENI. V lost 0 bases and J 0 bases, leaving 9 bases between the germline ends. The CDR3 nucleotides are TGTGCCAGCTCACCACCGGTGACAGCCTCTGGAAACACCATATATTTT. Protein: CASSPPVTASGNTIYF.

The chain joins TRBV10-3 to TRBJ2-2, with a possible D match to TRBD1 (5 bases). The CDR3 sequence is 12 residues long. CDR1 is ENHRY, CDR2 SYGVKD, per germline. Trimming stripped 11 bases from V and 0 bases from J, with 7 bases between. CDR3 nucleotides: TGTGCCGCGACAGCGAACACCGGGGAGCTGTTTTTT. It codes for CAATANTGELFF.

This chain joins TRBV28 and TRBJ1-1; D is ambiguous. Germline V gene data show CDR1 as MDHEN and CDR2 as SYDVKM. The V end was cut by 3 bases, the J end by 3 bases, with 8 bases between. The CDR3 contains 13 residues. This CDR3 reads CASSFELDTEAFF. The CDR3 region has the DNA TGTGCCAGCAGTTTTGAGTTGGACACTGAAGCTTTCTTT.

This rearrangement joins TRBV7-9 to TRBJ2-1; no clear D gene. CDR1 SEHNR and CDR2 FQNEAQ come from the germline V gene (reference sequence). The V gene lost 5 bases and the J gene lost 2 bases, with 16 bases spanning the gap. The CDR3 has 16 amino acids. DNA for the CDR3: TGTGCCAGCAGCAACCCCTCCAGTCCCCCCTACAATGAGCAGTTCTTC. This gives the protein CASSNPSSPPYNEQFF.

The rearrangement uses TRBV9 and TRBJ2-3; 10 nucleotides agree with TRBD2. The CDR3 runs 17 residues. V shed 3 bases and J 0 bases; nucleotides not matched to a gene: 7. Germline-derived CDR1 and CDR2 are SGDLS and YYNGEE. DNA for the CDR3: TGTGCCAGCAGCGCAGACGGACTAGCGGATAGCACAGATACGCAGTATTTT. Its protein is CASSADGLADSTDTQYF.

This clone was counted only a few times. V and J are TRBV5-4 and TRBJ2-6; TRBD1 aligns across 9 bases. CDR1 and CDR2 from the germline V gene are SGHNT and YYREEE (reference sequence). V was clipped by 0 bases and J by 2 bases; unmatched bases: 6. This CDR3 contains 18 residues. The DNA of the CDR3 is TGTGCCAGCAGCTTGGCCACAGGGGGCGCCCCTGGGGCCAACGTCCTGACTTTC. It specifies CASSLATGGAPGANVLTF. The full variable domain, completed using reference TRBV5-4 and TRBJ2-6, is ETGVTQSPTHLIKTRGQQVTLRCSSQSGHNTVSWYQQALGQGPQFIFQYYREEENGRGNFPPRFSGLQFPNYSSELNVNALELDDSALYLCASSLATGGAPGANVLTFGAGSRLTVL.

The CDR3 region is CASSVSRGEAFF. CDR3 bases: TGTGCCAGCAGTGTAAGCAGGGGAGAAGCTTTCTTT. The chain links TRBV28 to TRBJ1-1; possible D gene TRBD1, 6 bases. The CDR3 is made up of 12 amino acids. The germline gives CDR1 MDHEN, CDR2 SYDVKM. Trimming took 5 bases from V and 8 from J, leaving 12 bases between them.

The chain links TRBV19 to TRBJ2-3; 9 bases fit TRBD2. This CDR3 has 15 residues. Germline CDR1 reads LNHDA; CDR2 reads SQIVND (reference sequence). Germline trimming cut 7 bases from V and 1 base from J; bases unmatched to any gene: 6. CDR3 nucleotide sequence: TGTGCCAGTAACCTAGCGGGGCTCGGCACAGATACGCAGTATTTT. Translation: CASNLAGLGTDTQYF.

V usage is TRBV19 and J usage is TRBJ1-3; TRBD1 agrees at 7 bases. CDR3 size: 13 residues. Germline assignment: CDR1 LNHDA and CDR2 SQIVND (reference sequence). V trimming: 3 bases; J trimming: 4 bases; junction bases outside the gene matches: 0. The CDR3 DNA reads TGTGCCAGTAGTATGACAGGGGGAAACACCATATATTTT. It encodes CASSMTGGNTIYF. Full variable domain (missing parts from reference TRBV19 and TRBJ1-3): DGGITQSPKYLFRKEGQNVTLSCEQNLNHDAMYWYRQDPGQGLRLIYYSQIVNDFQKGDIAEGYSVSREKKESFPLTVTSAQKNPTAFYLCASSMTGGNTIYFGEGSWLTVV.

CDR3 amino acids: CASSTGTGGAETQYF. DNA of the CDR3: TGTGCCAGCAGTACCGGGACAGGGGGCGCTGAGACCCAGTACTTC. The chain links TRBV6-6 to TRBJ2-5; TRBD1 matches 12 bases. With V trimmed by 5 bases and J by 5 bases, 6 bases remained unmatched. Germline CDR1 reads MNHNY; CDR2 reads SVGAGI (reference sequence). The CDR3 has 15 amino acids.

This clone was observed once. CDR3: CASSQDSTREAADYEQYF. The CDR3 bases are TGCGCCAGCAGCCAAGATAGCACGCGGGAGGCCGCTGACTACGAGCAGTACTTC. The chain recombines TRBV4-1 with TRBJ2-7; 8 nucleotides line up with TRBD2. V shed 0 bases, J shed 3 bases, and the junction held 13 bases outside the gene matches. Germline V gene lookup returns CDR1 MGHRA and CDR2 YSYEKL. The CDR3 covers 18 residues.

This sequence joins TRBV25-1 and TRBJ1-5, with D perhaps TRBD1 (5 bases). Trimming cost V 3 bases and J 2 bases, with 17 bases left between them. The CDR3 is made up of 17 amino acids. CDR1 and CDR2 from the germline V gene are MGHDK and SYGVNS. The CDR3 sequence is CASSEGGAGLGNQPQHF. The CDR3 nucleotides are TGTGCCAGCAGTGAGGGCGGGGCAGGGCTGGGCAATCAGCCCCAGCATTTT.

This rearrangement joins TRBV5-1 to TRBJ2-1, with TRBD2 matching 11 bases. CDR1 SGHRS and CDR2 YFSETQ come from the germline V gene. CDR3 length: 15 amino acids. Germline trimming cut 1 base from V and 6 bases from J; bases unmatched to any gene: 3. This CDR3 reads CASSLIAGGANEQFF. The CDR3 DNA follows: TGCGCCAGCAGCTTGATAGCGGGAGGGGCCAATGAGCAGTTCTTC.

V and J are TRBV6-1 and TRBJ2-1, with unresolved D. There are 12 residues in the CDR3. Germline lookup yields CDR1 MNHNS and CDR2 SASEGT. V lost 8 bases and J lost 6, with 11 bases in between. The CDR3 protein is CASYAVINEQFF. In DNA form, the CDR3 reads TGTGCCAGCTATGCGGTCATCAATGAGCAGTTCTTC.

The rearrangement uses TRBV29-1 and TRBJ1-1; TRBD1 agrees at 7 bases. This CDR3 has 12 amino acids. Looked up from germline, CDR1 is SQVTM and CDR2 is ANQGSEA. The CDR3 is CRVQGGNTEAFF. The CDR3 DNA follows: TGCAGGGTCCAGGGGGGGAACACTGAAGCTTTCTTT.

This clone was counted only a few times. The rearrangement uses TRBV7-6 and TRBJ2-7; weak D call: TRBD1 (5 bases). V was clipped by 6 bases and J by 2 bases, with 14 bases between them. The CDR3 is made up of 14 amino acids. Germline CDR1 SGHVS, CDR2 FNYEAQ. CDR3 region: CASSEDSFAYEQYF. In DNA, the CDR3 is TGTGCCAGCAGTGAAGACAGCTTCGCCTACGAGCAGTACTTC.

In DNA, the CDR3 is TGCGCCAGCAGCCAAGAGGGGGGGACCGGGGCCAACGTCCTGACTTTC. It is translated as CASSQEGGTGANVLTF. The chain couples TRBV4-1 to TRBJ2-6; 7 bases fit TRBD2. Germline trimming cut 0 bases from V and 4 bases from J; bases unmatched to any gene: 3. Germline V lookup: CDR1 MGHRA, CDR2 YSYEKL. The CDR3 consists of 16 residues.

The chain links TRBV5-1 to TRBJ2-3, with TRBD2 identical over 9 bases. CDR3 length: 16 residues. Germline trimming cut 4 bases from V and 2 bases from J; bases unmatched to any gene: 8. CDR1 and CDR2 (germline): SGHRS, YFSETQ. The CDR3 reads CASSPGTSSSTDTQYF. CDR3 sequence (DNA): TGCGCCAGCAGCCCCGGGACTAGCTCCTCCACAGATACGCAGTATTTT.

The rearrangement links TRBV5-1 to TRBJ2-1; no firm D call. The CDR3 has 11 amino acids. The ends were cut back, 0 bases at V and 12 bases at J, with 7 bases in the middle. Germline V lookup: CDR1 SGHRS, CDR2 YFSETQ. The CDR3 coding sequence is TGCGCCAGCAGCTTGGGAGACTGGCAGTTCTTC. Protein product: CASSLGDWQFF.

The V gene is TRBV2, the J gene TRBJ2-5; weak D call: TRBD1 (5 bases). This CDR3 contains 14 residues. The germline V gene encodes CDR1 SNHLY and CDR2 FYNNEI. The V end was cut by 8 bases, the J end by 4 bases, with 17 bases between. The CDR3 DNA is TGTGCCAGCCAAGGGGATTTCAGATCAGAGACCCAGTACTTC. Its translation: CASQGDFRSETQYF.

This clone was counted only a few times. This chain uses TRBV5-1 with TRBJ2-7, with 16 bases lining up with TRBD2. Germline assignment: CDR1 SGHRS and CDR2 YFSETQ. This CDR3 has 18 residues. J lost 6 bases, V lost 0 bases, and 9 bases had no gene match. In DNA, the CDR3 is TGCGCCAGCAGCTTGGGGGGACTAGCGGGAGGGCCATCAACCGAGCAGTACTTC. The encoded protein is CASSLGGLAGGPSTEQYF.

V is TRBV2 and J is TRBJ2-7; D is possibly TRBD2 (5 bases). Germline V gives CDR1 SNHLY, CDR2 FYNNEI. V lost 7 bases and J lost 5, with 15 bases in between. This CDR3 is 13 amino acids long. The CDR3 DNA is TGTGCCAGCAAAGTGGGGTCGGGGAACGAGCAGTACTTC. It is translated as CASKVGSGNEQYF.